These 6 T cell receptor beta chains originate from one sample sequenced in a study of blood T cell repertoires in COVID-19. This table comes from immunoSEQ multiplex PCR, and its TCRdb copy is limited to in-frame clones, with some not included. The table has 110,000 or so clones, more than 60% seen once. Source material: peripheral blood. The source of these receptors is a man in his 70s with acute or convalescent COVID-19.

The CDR3 nucleotides are TGCGCCAGCAGCCAAGACGCTTCCTCGAGCTCCTACAATGAGCAGTTCTTC. This gives the protein CASSQDASSSSYNEQFF. The V call is TRBV4-1, the J call TRBJ2-1; D uncertain. Germline V gives CDR1 MGHRA, CDR2 YSYEKL. V lost 0 bases to trimming and J lost 0 bases, with 12 bases between them. The CDR3 spans 17 residues.

The gene calls are TRBV5-4 and TRBJ2-2; possible D gene TRBD2, 5 bases. Trimming removed 4 bases at V and 2 bases at J, with 12 bases between. In germline, CDR1 is SGHNT, CDR2 YYREEE (reference sequence). The CDR3 length is 15 residues. The CDR3 DNA follows: TGTGCCAGCAGCCCCCCCGGACTTAACACCGGGGAGCTGTTTTTT. Amino acid sequence: CASSPPGLNTGELFF.

The chain couples TRBV24-1 to TRBJ2-1; TRBD2 matches 16 bases. Germline trimming cut 0 bases from V and 8 bases from J; bases unmatched to any gene: 6. This CDR3 spans 18 amino acids. In germline, CDR1 is KGHDR, CDR2 SFDVKD. The CDR3 sequence: CATSDLGAGTSGRDEQFF. The CDR3 nucleotides read TGTGCCACCAGTGATTTGGGGGCCGGGACTAGCGGGAGGGATGAGCAGTTCTTC.

The chain uses TRBV4-2 and TRBJ2-2; 13 bases are a match to TRBD2. After removal of 5 bases from V and 5 bases from J, the junction contained 8 bases not matched to a gene. Germline-derived CDR1 and CDR2 are LGHNA and YNFKEQ. This CDR3 has 17 amino acids. CDR3 residues: CASSSRTSGSGTGELFF. CDR3 in DNA: TGTGCCAGCAGCTCTCGGACTAGCGGGAGCGGTACCGGGGAGCTGTTTTTT.

V and J are TRBV6-6 and TRBJ1-5, with TRBD1 as a possible D gene (6 bases). Germline assignment: CDR1 MNHNY and CDR2 SVGAGI (reference sequence). V was cut by 6 bases and J by 0 bases, with 15 bases left in between. The CDR3 length is 16 residues. This CDR3 reads CASRRGTPDSNQPQHF. The CDR3 DNA follows: TGTGCCAGCAGACGAGGGACACCAGATAGCAATCAGCCCCAGCATTTT.

This clone was counted a few times. The chain is built from TRBV7-9 and TRBJ2-1; D is uncertain. Germline values: CDR1 SEHNR, CDR2 FQNEAQ (reference sequence). V shed 1 base and J shed 9 bases, with 4 bases lying between them. CDR3 length equals 11 residues. The CDR3 here is CASSLDGEQFF. CDR3 sequence (DNA): TGTGCCAGCAGCTTAGACGGTGAGCAGTTCTTC.